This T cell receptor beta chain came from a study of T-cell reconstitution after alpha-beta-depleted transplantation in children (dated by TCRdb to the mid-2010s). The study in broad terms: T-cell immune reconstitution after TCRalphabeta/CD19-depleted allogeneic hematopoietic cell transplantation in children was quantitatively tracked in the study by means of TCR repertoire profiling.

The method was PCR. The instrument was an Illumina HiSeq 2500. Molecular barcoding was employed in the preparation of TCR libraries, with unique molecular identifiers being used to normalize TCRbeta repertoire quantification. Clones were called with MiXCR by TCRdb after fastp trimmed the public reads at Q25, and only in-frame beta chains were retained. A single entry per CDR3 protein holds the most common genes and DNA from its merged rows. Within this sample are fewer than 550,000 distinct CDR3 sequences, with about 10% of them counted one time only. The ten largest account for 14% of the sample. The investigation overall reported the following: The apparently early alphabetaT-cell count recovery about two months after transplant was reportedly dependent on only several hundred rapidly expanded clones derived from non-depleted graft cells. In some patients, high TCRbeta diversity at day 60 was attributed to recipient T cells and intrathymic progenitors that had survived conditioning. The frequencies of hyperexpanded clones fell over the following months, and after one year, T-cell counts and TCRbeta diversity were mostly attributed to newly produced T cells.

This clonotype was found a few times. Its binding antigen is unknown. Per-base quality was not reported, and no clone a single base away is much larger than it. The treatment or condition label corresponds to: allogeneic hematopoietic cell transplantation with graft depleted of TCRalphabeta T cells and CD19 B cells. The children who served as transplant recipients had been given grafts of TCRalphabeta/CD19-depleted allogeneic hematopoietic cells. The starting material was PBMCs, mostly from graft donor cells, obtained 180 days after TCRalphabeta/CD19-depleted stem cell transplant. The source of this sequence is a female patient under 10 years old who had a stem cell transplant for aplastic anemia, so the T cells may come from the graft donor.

The sequenced DNA is TGTGCCAGCAGTGAAGTATCCGGGACTACGAACACCGGGGAGCTGTTTTTT. This is translated as CASSEVSGTTNTGELFF. Recombination linked TRBV2 to TRBJ2-2; 7 central nucleotides agree with TRBD2. The CDR1 and CDR2 encoded by the germline V gene are SNHLY and FYNNEI. V is cut back by 1 base and J by 0 bases, with 5 bases in the junction unmatched. Including the terminal cysteine and phenylalanine, the CDR3 comprises 17 residues. Left in the record is the CDR3 DNA by itself, 51 bases read in frame from the first base.